This passage covers 28 T cell receptor beta chains from one sample sequenced in a study of T-cell memory formation after mild COVID-19. TCRdb reprocessed the 5' RACE reads via MiXCR and lists one record per CDR3 protein. The repertoire holds about half a million distinct CDR3 sequences, with 15% to 20% as singletons. What was sequenced was PBMCs or a T cell subset sorted from them (not recorded which). The receptor set was obtained from an adult woman who had mild COVID-19 (a few samples of this study predate the infection). Cell type and time point are not known.

In its sample, this clonotype was seen a few times. In DNA, the CDR3 is TGTGCCAGCAGCTCCGGGACCTGGAGCTCCTACGAGCAGTACTTC. Protein product: CASSSGTWSSYEQYF. The chain combines TRBV9 with TRBJ2-7; the D gene could be TRBD1 or TRBD2 (5 bases each). The germline V gene has CDR1 SGDLS and CDR2 YYNGEE. V was clipped by 4 bases and J by 0 bases, with 14 bases between them. This CDR3 contains 15 residues.

The V call is TRBV2, the J call TRBJ1-1, with D unclear. The CDR3 runs to 16 residues. The V end was cut by 6 bases, the J end by 4 bases, with 21 bases between. The germline V gene has CDR1 SNHLY and CDR2 FYNNEI. Here the CDR3 reads CASSALVGKLGTEAFF. Written as DNA, the CDR3 is TGTGCCAGCAGCGCCTTAGTTGGTAAACTAGGCACTGAAGCTTTCTTT.

V usage is TRBV10-3 and J usage is TRBJ1-1; TRBD1 matches 9 bases. With 7 bases clipped from V and 3 bases from J, the junction kept 15 bases outside the gene matches. The CDR3 has 17 residues. Germline CDR1 reads ENHRY; CDR2 reads SYGVKD. The CDR3 region has the DNA TGTGCCATCAAAAAACAGGGGGCGCGTTTAGTGGACACTGAAGCTTTCTTT. Translated, it gives CAIKKQGARLVDTEAFF.

This clonotype has a handful of counts. The chain recombines TRBV7-8 with TRBJ1-1; D unclear. Trimming left V 0 bases short and J 0 bases short, with 8 bases between. The germline V gene encodes CDR1 SGHVS and CDR2 FQNEAQ. The CDR3 runs to 15 residues. The CDR3 DNA reads TGTGCCAGCAGCTTAGCGGTGGGAGTGAACACTGAAGCTTTCTTT. Protein: CASSLAVGVNTEAFF.

This clonotype came up a few times. V usage is TRBV12-3 or TRBV12-4 and J usage is TRBJ1-2; TRBD1 matches at 7 bases. CDR3 length equals 13 residues. V gave up 6 bases and J gave up 6 bases; unmatched junction bases: 7. CDR3 amino acids: CASRTMTGNGYTF. The CDR3 DNA reads TGTGCCAGCAGAACTATGACAGGGAATGGCTACACCTTC.

The chain carries TRBV12-2 and TRBJ2-1. TRBV12-2 is a pseudogene. This CDR3 is 16 amino acids long. The CDR3 region has the DNA TGTGCAAGTCGCACCTTTAGGGGGAGCTCCTACAATGAGCAGTTCTTC. It codes for CASRTFRGSSYNEQFF.

This clonotype was detected only a few times. The DNA of the CDR3 is TGTGCCAGCAGCTTAGACGGACAGGGATTAGTTAGCTCCTACAATGAGCAGTTCTTC. Its protein is CASSLDGQGLVSSYNEQFF. V usage is TRBV7-8 and J usage is TRBJ2-1; 8 positions agree with TRBD1. The CDR3 is 19 residues long. V was clipped by 1 base and J by 0 bases; unmatched bases: 11. Germline CDR1 SGHVS, CDR2 FQNEAQ. The whole variable domain, filled in from reference TRBV7-8 and TRBJ2-1, reads GAGVSQSPRYKVAKRGQDVALRCDPISGHVSLFWYQQALGQGPEFLTYFQNEAQLDKSGLPSDRFFAERPEGSVSTLKIQRTQQEDSAVYLCASSLDGQGLVSSYNEQFFGPGTRLTVL.

The table lists this clonotype with a few counts. This rearrangement joins TRBV10-3 to TRBJ2-7; 9 bases are a match to TRBD2. The V segment lost 6 bases and the J segment 5 bases; nucleotides outside the gene matches: 2. The CDR3 is 12 amino acids. Germline values: CDR1 ENHRY, CDR2 SYGVKD. The CDR3 sequence is CAISGLAHEQYF. The CDR3 DNA sequence: TGTGCCATCAGCGGACTAGCGCACGAGCAGTACTTC.

The chain combines TRBV5-1 with TRBJ2-3, with D possibly called TRBD1 or TRBD2 (5 bases each). The CDR3 covers 12 residues. Germline CDR1 reads SGHRS; CDR2 reads YFSETQ. V shed 4 bases and J shed 5 bases, with 8 bases lying between them. The CDR3 DNA reads as TGCGCCAGCAGCCGGGACCTAGATACGCAGTATTTT. Amino acids: CASSRDLDTQYF.

The sample holds a few counts of this clonotype. The chain carries TRBV20-1 and TRBJ2-7; D unresolved. The CDR3 consists of 15 residues. V was cut by 6 bases and J by 3 bases, with 21 bases left in between. Germline CDR1 is DFQATT and CDR2 is SNEGSKA (reference sequence). This CDR3 is CSARMGSGPRYEQYF. DNA for the CDR3: TGCAGTGCGAGAATGGGGTCGGGTCCGCGCTACGAGCAGTACTTC.

V is TRBV6-4 and J is TRBJ2-2; D possibly corresponds to TRBD2 (7 bases). Germline V lookup: CDR1 MRHNA, CDR2 SNTAGT. This CDR3 contains 16 residues. V gave up 2 bases and J gave up 7 bases, with 17 bases separating them. The chain's CDR3 is CASSDTPGGPSGELFF. The CDR3 DNA reads as TGTGCCAGCAGTGACACACCGGGGGGCCCTAGCGGGGAGCTGTTTTTT.

This clonotype was counted only a few times. CDR3 amino acids: CASSVVPDAGEQYF. DNA for the CDR3: TGTGCCAGCAGCGTAGTTCCCGATGCGGGTGAGCAGTACTTC. This chain joins TRBV9 and TRBJ2-7; TRBD2 might be the D (5 bases). Germline-derived CDR1 and CDR2 are SGDLS and YYNGEE. The CDR3 loop spans 14 amino acids. Trimming shortened V by 0 bases and J by 7 bases, and 14 bases separated the two germline ends.

This clonotype turned up a few times. The chain uses TRBV5-1 and TRBJ2-2; 12 bases map to TRBD2. Trimming took 4 bases from V and 0 from J; bases not matched to a gene: 4. The CDR3 covers 17 residues. The germline gives CDR1 SGHRS, CDR2 YFSETQ. The CDR3 nucleotides read TGCGCCAGCAGCCCGGGACTAGCGGGCCCGAACACCGGGGAGCTGTTTTTT. It encodes CASSPGLAGPNTGELFF.

This clonotype has a count of ten or more. CDR3 DNA: TGTGCCAGCTCACTTGAACAGGGGAGGAACACTGAAGCTTTCTTT. This translates into CASSLEQGRNTEAFF. The chain uses TRBV18 and TRBJ1-1, with 7 nucleotides matching TRBD1. The CDR3 runs 15 residues. The junction had 6 bases not matched to a gene; V was cut back by 4 bases and J by 1 base. CDR1 and CDR2 from the germline V gene are KGHSH and LQKENI.

V gene TRBV11-2 combines with J gene TRBJ2-7; 9 bases are shared with TRBD1. Germline V gives CDR1 SGHAT, CDR2 FQNNGV. CDR3 length: 16 residues. The J segment lost 4 bases and the V segment lost 5 bases, leaving 12 bases of the junction unmatched. CDR3 protein: CASSPRDRVRLYEQYF. The CDR3 DNA reads TGTGCCAGCAGCCCCCGGGACAGGGTGAGGTTGTACGAGCAGTACTTC.

V usage is TRBV18 and J usage is TRBJ2-1; tentative D call: TRBD2 (6 bases). Germline-derived CDR1 and CDR2 are KGHSH and LQKENI. The CDR3 has 15 amino acids. Deletions cut 0 bases from V and 10 bases from J, with 16 bases between. CDR3: CASSPPSSERVEQFF. CDR3 DNA: TGTGCCAGCTCACCACCCAGCTCTGAGCGGGTCGAGCAGTTCTTC.

This clonotype has ten or more counts. Here the CDR3 reads CSQQGASYNEQFF. The CDR3 DNA sequence: TGCAGTCAACAGGGGGCCTCGTACAATGAGCAGTTCTTC. The V and J genes are TRBV20-1 and TRBJ2-1; 9 bases align to TRBD1. After removal of 8 bases from V and 4 bases from J, the junction contained 6 bases not matched to a gene. The germline V gene has CDR1 DFQATT and CDR2 SNEGSKA (reference sequence). The CDR3 is 13 amino acids.

V and J are TRBV24-1 and TRBJ2-1, with D unclear. Germline CDR1 is KGHDR and CDR2 is SFDVKD. Trimming shortened V by 5 bases and J by 3 bases, and 7 bases separated the two germline ends. This CDR3 has 13 residues. In nucleotides, the CDR3 is TGTGCCACCAGTGGTCCCCACTACAATGAGCAGTTCTTC. Translation gives CATSGPHYNEQFF.

V gene TRBV2 combines with J gene TRBJ2-5; maybe TRBD2 (5 bases). This CDR3 has 14 amino acids. Germline values: CDR1 SNHLY, CDR2 FYNNEI. The V and J ends lost 3 bases and 1 base respectively, with 9 bases between them. CDR3 nucleotides: TGTGCCAGCAGTGACAATAGCGTCCAAGAGACCCAGTACTTC. Amino acids: CASSDNSVQETQYF.

This CDR3 reads CASSPRKGLNTEAFF. CDR3 in DNA: TGTGCCAGTTCTCCACGTAAGGGATTGAACACTGAAGCTTTCTTT. This chain connects TRBV19 to TRBJ1-1; no clear D gene. CDR3 length: 15 residues. Germline assignment: CDR1 LNHDA and CDR2 SQIVND (reference sequence). V lost 8 bases to trimming and J lost 0 bases, with 16 bases between them.

This chain uses TRBV14 with TRBJ2-1; D is perhaps TRBD2 (6 bases). V lost 8 bases and J lost 3, with 17 bases in between. The germline CDR1 and CDR2 sequences are SGHDN and FVKESK. The CDR3 has 15 amino acids. The CDR3 DNA sequence: TGTGCCAGCGGAAGTGGGAGGAGGAACTACAATGAGCAGTTCTTC. Translating it yields CASGSGRRNYNEQFF.

This clonotype has just a few counts. The rearrangement joins TRBV4-3 to TRBJ2-7; no clear D. CDR1 and CDR2 (germline): LGHNA, YSLEER. Trimming took off 1 base at V and 2 bases at J, with 12 bases between the two ends. The CDR3 runs 15 residues. CDR3 DNA: TGCGCCAGCAGCCAAGCTCGGACCCCTACCTACGAGCAGTACTTC. This gives the protein CASSQARTPTYEQYF.

Of note for this clonotype: At one end the junction does not follow the germline gene, possibly because of a read error. The gene calls are TRBV7-7 and TRBJ2-1; weak D call: TRBD2 (5 bases). The CDR3 consists of 16 residues. The germline gives CDR1 SSHAT, CDR2 FNYEAQ (reference sequence). The CDR3 loop is CASSLAPDPSYNEQFF. The CDR3 DNA follows: TGTGCTAGCAGCTTAGCGCCAGATCCTTCCTACAATGAGCAGTTCTTC.

The J gene is TRBJ2-7, the V gene TRBV13; D gene ambiguous. V was pared by 2 bases and J by 5 bases, with 1 base between. The CDR3 has 10 amino acids. Germline loops: CDR1 PRHDT, CDR2 FYEKMQ (reference sequence). The CDR3 spells CASSLHEQYV. The CDR3, as DNA: TGTGCCAGCAGCTTACACGAGCAGTACGTC.

The J gene is TRBJ2-7, the V gene TRBV20-1, with a tentative D call TRBD1 (6 bases). The germline gives CDR1 DFQATT, CDR2 SNEGSKA (reference sequence). The CDR3 spans 14 residues. Trimming left V 3 bases short and J 3 bases short, with 15 bases between. This CDR3 reads CSARGAYSNYEQYF. Written as DNA, the CDR3 is TGCAGTGCTAGGGGGGCGTACAGTAACTACGAGCAGTACTTC.

This clonotype occurred a few times. V is TRBV25-1 and J is TRBJ2-1, with D possibly matching TRBD1 (5 bases). V was clipped by 8 bases and J by 8 bases, with 10 bases between them. The CDR3 consists of 11 residues. Germline V gene data show CDR1 as MGHDK and CDR2 as SYGVNS. CDR3 protein: CASRQFDEQFF. Here the CDR3 DNA reads TGTGCCAGCCGACAGTTCGATGAGCAGTTCTTC.

This clonotype was counted a few times. The gene calls are TRBV7-2 and TRBJ2-3; 11 nucleotides agree with TRBD2. This CDR3 has 18 residues. The trim removed 5 bases at V and 3 bases at J, leaving 13 bases unmatched. Germline-derived CDR1 and CDR2 are SGHTA and FQGNSA. The CDR3 loop reads CASSPKTLAGGSTDTQYF. In DNA form, the CDR3 reads TGTGCCAGCAGCCCAAAAACCTTAGCGGGAGGGTCTACAGATACGCAGTATTTT.

The V call is TRBV7-3, the J call TRBJ2-2; the D is unclear. V was cut by 8 bases and J by 4 bases, with 14 bases left in between. The CDR3 is made up of 14 amino acids. Germline V gene sequence: CDR1 SGHTA, CDR2 FQGTGA. The CDR3 DNA follows: TGTGCCAGCTCTCTGGGATTCCGCACCGGGGAGCTGTTTTTT. This encodes CASSLGFRTGELFF.